One sample yielded the 13 T cell receptor beta chains listed below, sequenced in a study of vaccination effects on CD4 cells after COVID-19. Libraries were prepared by immunoSEQ multiplex PCR; TCRdb keeps only in-frame clonotypes and omits some of them. The table lists tens of thousands of clones, roughly 75% of them singletons. Their antigens are not known. Viral peptide pool expansion of antigen-specific CD4+ T cells preceded sequencing in the ViraFEST assay. Following 10 days of culture, CD4+ T cells were isolated. All vaccine recipients tested negative for nucleocapsid antibodies and had never contracted SARS-CoV-2 infection. Sample: CD4+ T cells from PBMCs cultured with HCoV-OC43 spike peptides, taken before COVID-19 vaccination. Sample subset: HCoV-OC43 spike overlapping peptide pool stimulation. These receptors came from a human donor who received a COVID-19 vaccine.

For the CDR3, the DNA is TGTGCCTGGAGTCCAGGACAGACTAATGGCTACACCTTC. Residues: CAWSPGQTNGYTF. The chain joins TRBV30 to TRBJ1-2; D is perhaps TRBD1 (6 bases). CDR3 length: 13 amino acids. Between the trimmed V and J ends, which lost 2 bases and 6 bases, there was a span of 13 bases. Germline V gives CDR1 GTSNPN, CDR2 SVGIG (reference sequence).

V is TRBV9 and J is TRBJ2-3, with 11 bases identical to TRBD2. The germline V gene encodes CDR1 SGDLS and CDR2 YYNGEE. The CDR3 extends over 16 amino acids. V lost 0 bases and J lost 4; bases outside the gene matches: 4. As DNA, the CDR3 is TGTGCCAGCAGCGTAGTAGCGGGGGGGCCTCCAGATACGCAGTATTTT. Encoded protein: CASSVVAGGPPDTQYF.

The chain couples TRBV4-2 to TRBJ2-5; 7 bases are a match to TRBD2. Trimming took 0 bases from V and 1 from J; bases not matched to a gene: 5. This CDR3 has 16 residues. From germline, CDR1 is LGHNA and CDR2 YNFKEQ. The CDR3 DNA follows: TGTGCCAGCAGCCAAGAATTGGGGGGGGTCCAAGAGACCCAGTACTTC. Translated, it gives CASSQELGGVQETQYF.

CDR3 sequence reads: CASSEDLAVDTQYF. The CDR3 DNA is TGTGCCAGCAGTGAAGATTTAGCGGTAGATACGCAGTATTTT. This rearrangement joins TRBV2 to TRBJ2-3; D possibly corresponds to TRBD2 (6 bases). The CDR3 is made up of 14 amino acids. Trimming removed 1 base at V and 5 bases at J, with 10 bases between. In germline, CDR1 is SNHLY, CDR2 FYNNEI.

V and J are TRBV7-2 and TRBJ2-5, with 8 positions matching TRBD1. V was clipped by 6 bases and J by 4 bases; unmatched bases: 7. Germline lookup yields CDR1 SGHTA and CDR2 FQGNSA. This CDR3 is 14 amino acids long. Written as DNA, the CDR3 is TGTGCCAGCAGTCGAGGACAGGGTGGAGAGACCCAGTACTTC. Translating it yields CASSRGQGGETQYF.

The V and J genes are TRBV6-5 and TRBJ2-5; D is ambiguous. Germline lookup yields CDR1 MNHEY and CDR2 SVGAGI. There are 12 residues in the CDR3. Trimming left V 10 bases short and J 5 bases short, with 14 bases between. This CDR3 reads CATARLRETQYF. The CDR3 DNA sequence: TGTGCCACCGCGAGACTGCGGGAGACCCAGTACTTC.

The chain is built from TRBV3-1 (or the pseudogene TRBV3-2) and TRBJ2-5, with TRBD2 identical over 7 bases. The CDR3 sequence is 18 residues long. The trim removed 4 bases at V and 7 bases at J, leaving 21 bases unmatched. Germline V lookup: CDR1 LGHDT, CDR2 YNNKEL (reference sequence). The CDR3 region has the DNA TGTGCCAGCAGCCTCCAGCATCCTCCTTCAGCGGGGCCCCGGACCCAGTACTTC. Its protein product is CASSLQHPPSAGPRTQYF.

This clone has only a few counts. This chain links TRBV6-2 or TRBV6-3 with TRBJ1-2; D unclear. Germline assignment: CDR1 MNHEY and CDR2 SVGEGT. Trimming removed 2 bases from V and 7 bases from J, with 8 bases in between. The CDR3 consists of 12 residues. The CDR3 sequence is CASSYRTSGYTF. CDR3 nucleotides: TGTGCCAGCAGTTACCGGACCTCTGGCTACACCTTC.

This sequence joins TRBV29-1 and TRBJ2-7; unclear D gene. The germline V gene encodes CDR1 SQVTM and CDR2 ANQGSEA. Trimming pared 6 bases from V and 3 bases from J, leaving 15 bases between. This CDR3 has 13 amino acids. CDR3 region: CSVPKPGSYEQYV. CDR3 nucleotides: TGCAGCGTGCCGAAACCCGGCAGCTACGAGCAGTACGTC.

The CDR3 bases are TGTGCCAGCTCACCACCGGGGGACAGGGGCGCTGAAGCTTTCTTT. This codes for CASSPPGDRGAEAFF. This chain connects TRBV18 to TRBJ1-1, with 10 bases aligning to TRBD1. The ends lost 0 bases at V and 6 bases at J; junction bases unmatched: 4. Germline lookup yields CDR1 KGHSH and CDR2 LQKENI. The CDR3 length is 15 residues.

The gene calls are TRBV5-1 and TRBJ1-2; TRBD1 might be the D (5 bases). Between the trimmed V and J ends, which lost 4 bases and 2 bases, there was a span of 12 bases. In germline, CDR1 is SGHRS, CDR2 YFSETQ. The CDR3 is made up of 14 amino acids. The CDR3 loop is CASSLDNKNYGYTF. The CDR3 nucleotides are TGCGCCAGCAGCCTGGACAACAAGAACTATGGCTACACCTTC. Together with reference TRBV5-1 and TRBJ1-2, the CDR3 gives the full variable domain: KAGVTQTPRYLIKTRGQQVTLSCSPISGHRSVSWYQQTPGQGLQFLFEYFSETQRNKGNFPGRFSGRQFSNSRSEMNVSTLELGDSALYLCASSLDNKNYGYTFGSGTRLTVV.

In this sample, this clone turned up a few times. CDR3 nucleotides: TGTGCCAGCAGAGCAGGACAGGCTACCTACGAGCAGTACGTC. As protein: CASRAGQATYEQYV. The chain couples TRBV2 to TRBJ2-7, with 7 bases aligning to TRBD1. The length of the CDR3 is 14 residues. CDR1 is SNHLY and CDR2 is FYNNEI in the germline V gene. Losses at the gene ends were 6 bases for V and 2 bases for J; bases not matched to a gene: 7.

The CDR3 reads CASSLSQRAQETQYF. CDR3 nucleotide sequence: TGTGCCAGCAGCCTCTCCCAGCGGGCGCAAGAGACCCAGTACTTC. The chain employs TRBV7-2 and TRBJ2-5; D might be TRBD2 (6 bases). Trimming stripped 5 bases from V and 2 bases from J, with 15 bases between. CDR1 SGHTA and CDR2 FQGNSA come from the germline V gene. This CDR3 comprises 15 residues.